The T cell receptor (beta chain) described here comes from a study of shared T cell receptors in the human thymus. The germline V gene encodes CDR1 GTSNPN and CDR2 SVGIG (reference sequence). CDR3 length: 17 residues. The V gene end was trimmed by 4 bases and the J gene end by 5 bases; junction bases not matched to a gene: 18. TCRdb's copy holds only in-frame clones and misses some; the assay was immunoSEQ multiplex PCR. Of about 660,000 clones in the sample, roughly 88% were seen once. This sample was also put to use in a study of human thymus T cells. That report adds: Resections from corrective heart surgery supplied the thymus tissue. Thymic and blood repertoires seemed to show skewed V and J gene use.

The J gene is TRBJ2-3, the V gene TRBV30; 7 bases fit TRBD2. The TCR comes from a boy under two years old with a congenital heart defect. The sequenced sample was thymocytes. The CDR3 region has the DNA TGTGCCTGGATACCCACTCTGGGGGAGGGCCGAGGAGATACGCAGTATTTT. Translating it yields CAWIPTLGEGRGDTQYF.